This entry lists 30 T cell receptor beta chains sequenced from one sample in a study of T cells after yellow fever vaccination. TCRdb redid the calling of the 5' RACE reads with MiXCR, one entry per CDR3 protein. The sample has about 170,000 distinct CDR3 sequences, 9.5% to 12% seen once; the top ten hold 36%. This sample comprised CD8+ T cells sorted from PBMCs, obtained 15 days after the yellow fever booster vaccination. The receptors come from a man between 18 and 29 years old who received the YFV17D yellow fever vaccine.

The rearrangement uses TRBV4-2 and TRBJ2-7; perhaps TRBD2 as D (5 bases). The V end was cut by 1 base, the J end by 3 bases, with 13 bases between. Germline V gene data show CDR1 as LGHNA and CDR2 as YNFKEQ. This CDR3 comprises 15 residues. CDR3 sequence (DNA): TGTGCCAGCAGCCAAGGGGTAGCTCGGGGCTACGAGCAGTACTTC. This translates into CASSQGVARGYEQYF.

In its sample, this clonotype was seen a few times. This rearrangement joins TRBV4-2 to TRBJ2-5; the D gene could be TRBD1 or TRBD2 (5 bases each). CDR1 LGHNA and CDR2 YNFKEQ come from the germline V gene. The V end was cut by 0 bases, the J end by 2 bases, with 13 bases between. This CDR3 has 16 amino acids. The CDR3: CASSQDMQGAQETQYF. The DNA for the CDR3 is TGTGCCAGCAGCCAAGACATGCAGGGAGCACAAGAGACCCAGTACTTC.

This clonotype was counted between two and nine times. This chain connects TRBV7-3 to TRBJ2-3; the D gene is possibly TRBD2 (5 bases). This CDR3 has 13 residues. With 4 bases removed from V and 3 bases from J, the gap between germline ends came to 8 bases. In germline, CDR1 is SGHTA, CDR2 FQGTGA. This chain's CDR3 is CASSSAATDTQYF. CDR3 nucleotide sequence: TGTGCCAGCAGCTCAGCGGCTACAGATACGCAGTATTTT. The full variable domain, in which reference TRBV7-3 and TRBJ2-3 provide the parts outside the CDR3, is GAGVSQTPSNKVTEKGKYVELRCDPISGHTALYWYRQSLGQGPEFLIYFQGTGAADDSGLPNDRFFAVRPEGSVSTLKIQRTERGDSAVYLCASSSAATDTQYFGPGTRLTVL.

This clonotype was observed a few times. The chain couples TRBV4-2 to TRBJ2-7; D might be TRBD1 (5 bases). The CDR3 sequence is 13 residues long. Trimming cost V 1 base and J 7 bases, with 11 bases left between them. Germline loops: CDR1 LGHNA, CDR2 YNFKEQ. This CDR3 is CASSQGRGGEQYV. CDR3 sequence (DNA): TGTGCCAGCAGCCAAGGAAGGGGTGGGGAGCAGTACGTC.

There are a few counts of this clonotype. The genes are TRBV9 and TRBJ1-4, with 8 bases that match TRBD1. V dropped 2 bases and J dropped 8; count of bases not matched to a gene: 14. CDR1 and CDR2 (germline): SGDLS, YYNGEE. The CDR3 has 17 amino acids. CDR3 in DNA: TGTGCCAGCAGCGTCTTCCCGATCCAGGGGGCGTGGGAAAAACTGTTTTTT. Protein: CASSVFPIQGAWEKLFF.

The gene calls are TRBV7-6 and TRBJ2-1, with TRBD1 matching over 8 bases. In germline, CDR1 is SGHVS, CDR2 FNYEAQ. The CDR3 consists of 18 residues. V shed 4 bases, J shed 0 bases, and the junction held 11 bases outside the gene matches. The CDR3 loop is CASSWVEGQGSSYNEQFF. The CDR3 nucleotides are TGTGCCAGCAGCTGGGTAGAAGGACAGGGTAGCTCCTACAATGAGCAGTTCTTC.

DNA of the CDR3: TGTGCCAGCAGCTCTGGACTAACTCGGACTAGCACAGATACGCAGTATTTT. It codes for CASSSGLTRTSTDTQYF. V usage is TRBV7-3 and J usage is TRBJ2-3; D possibly corresponds to TRBD2 (6 bases). This CDR3 is 17 amino acids long. Per germline, CDR1 SGHTA and CDR2 FQGTGA. With 4 bases removed from V and 0 bases from J, the gap between germline ends came to 17 bases.

This clonotype was picked up a small number of times. The rearrangement joins TRBV15 to TRBJ1-5; D is uncertain. Germline CDR1 reads LNHNV; CDR2 reads YYDKDF (reference sequence). Trimming left V 3 bases short and J 3 bases short, with 6 bases between. The CDR3 is 13 amino acids. The CDR3 DNA follows: TGTGCCACCAGCAGCAGGACCAATCAGCCCCAGCATTTT. Protein sequence: CATSSRTNQPQHF.

This chain joins TRBV24-1 and TRBJ1-4; no reliable D call. In germline, CDR1 is KGHDR, CDR2 SFDVKD. V was pared by 4 bases and J by 2 bases, with 7 bases between. This CDR3 is 14 amino acids long. The CDR3 bases are TGTGCCACCAGTGAGACCGGGACTAATGAAAAACTGTTTTTT. Translation gives CATSETGTNEKLFF.

The chain has TRBV12-3 or TRBV12-4 and TRBJ2-5; D remains unclear. The ends were cut back, 2 bases at V and 3 bases at J, with 7 bases in the middle. The CDR3 runs 13 residues. The CDR3 DNA is TGTGCCAGCAGTTTATGGGGTAAAGAGACCCAGTACTTC. Encoded protein: CASSLWGKETQYF.

The rearrangement joins TRBV9 to TRBJ2-6; D may match TRBD1 or TRBD2 (5 bases each). The CDR3 contains 17 residues. CDR1 is SGDLS and CDR2 is YYNGEE in the germline V gene. V was shortened by 3 bases and J by 0 bases, with 13 bases between the two germline ends. For the CDR3, the DNA is TGTGCCAGCAGCGGTATCAGGGACCTCTCTGGGGCCAACGTCCTGACTTTC. It yields the protein CASSGIRDLSGANVLTF.

This rearrangement joins TRBV21-1 to TRBJ2-2; the D call in the table, TRBD1, was not verified against the DNA. TRBV21-1 is a listed pseudogene. The CDR3 has 20 residues. CDR3 region: CASSKGRRDRGFPNTGELFF. In DNA form, the CDR3 reads TGTGCCAGCAGCAAAGGGAGGAGGGACAGGGGTTTTCCGAACACCGGGGAGCTGTTTTTT.

This clonotype was counted only a few times. The rearrangement uses TRBV10-2 and TRBJ2-2; TRBD2 agrees at 7 bases. Germline-derived CDR1 and CDR2 are WSHSY and SAAADI. The CDR3 runs 14 residues. J gave up 8 bases and V 2 bases, and 5 bases lay outside the gene matches. Written as DNA, the CDR3 is TGCGCCAGCAGTGAGAGCGGGGTTCTGGGGGAGCTGTTTTTT. Translated: CASSESGVLGELFF.

This clonotype was detected only a few times. The chain recombines TRBV5-1 with TRBJ2-1; tentatively, D is TRBD1 (6 bases). The CDR3 contains 17 residues. Germline lookup yields CDR1 SGHRS and CDR2 YFSETQ. V dropped 4 bases and J dropped 8 bases, with 25 bases sitting between them. CDR3 region: CASSDPTGPFIADEQFF. The CDR3 bases are TGCGCCAGCAGCGACCCGACAGGACCCTTCATCGCGGATGAGCAGTTCTTC.

In its sample, this clonotype was seen many times. V and J are TRBV14 and TRBJ2-1; a weak D match, TRBD2 (6 bases). The CDR3 loop spans 17 amino acids. Germline CDR1 and CDR2: SGHDN and FVKESK. Trimming shortened V by 4 bases and J by 1 base, and 17 bases separated the two germline ends. The CDR3 is CASSRGPEGMSYNEQFF. The CDR3, as DNA: TGTGCCAGCAGCCGCGGGCCGGAGGGAATGTCCTACAATGAGCAGTTCTTC.

In its sample, this clonotype was seen a few times. The chain links TRBV9 to TRBJ1-5; D is possibly TRBD1 (6 bases). In germline, CDR1 is SGDLS, CDR2 YYNGEE. The V end lost 1 base, the J end lost 7 bases, and 15 bases lay between the germline ends. This CDR3 is built from 15 residues. The CDR3 here is CASSVKAGVGQPQHF. In DNA form, the CDR3 reads TGTGCCAGCAGCGTAAAGGCAGGGGTAGGGCAGCCCCAGCATTTT.

The chain carries TRBV7-6 and TRBJ2-3, with D possibly TRBD2 on 6 matching bases. The CDR3 runs 13 residues. The germline V gene has CDR1 SGHVS and CDR2 FNYEAQ. Trimming shortened V by 1 base and J by 5 bases, and 7 bases separated the two germline ends. The CDR3 sequence: CASSLVGGDTQYF. The CDR3 nucleotides read TGTGCCAGCAGCTTAGTCGGGGGAGATACGCAGTATTTT. The entire variable domain, with the rest obtained from reference TRBV7-6 and TRBJ2-3, is as follows: GAGVSQSPRYKVTKRGQDVALRCDPISGHVSLYWYRQALGQGPEFLTYFNYEAQQDKSGLPNDRFSAERPEGSISTLTIQRTEQRDSAMYRCASSLVGGDTQYFGPGTRLTVL.

The J gene is TRBJ1-1, the V gene TRBV27, with D uncertain. The CDR3 is 15 residues long. Trimming removed 2 bases at V and 4 bases at J, with 14 bases between. CDR1 is MNHEY and CDR2 is SMNVEV in the germline V gene (reference sequence). The CDR3 nucleotides read TGTGCCAGCAGTTTAGGGGTCGCGGGGAGCACTGAAGCTTTCTTT. This gives the protein CASSLGVAGSTEAFF.

The rearrangement links TRBV7-9 to TRBJ2-1; TRBD1 might be the D (5 bases). Germline CDR1 SEHNR, CDR2 FQNEAQ (reference sequence). The CDR3 length is 14 residues. V was cut by 3 bases and J by 2 bases, with 8 bases left in between. This chain's CDR3 is CASSFQGAYNEQFF. The CDR3 DNA is TGTGCCAGCAGCTTTCAGGGTGCCTACAATGAGCAGTTCTTC.

The V gene is TRBV6-5, the J gene TRBJ2-1; perhaps TRBD1 as D (6 bases). The CDR3 runs 15 residues. V shed 5 bases and J shed 10 bases, with 21 bases lying between them. Germline V gene sequence: CDR1 MNHEY, CDR2 SVGAGI. For the CDR3, the DNA is TGTGCCAGCAGTCCCACGGGGACATCCAGGGTAGAGCAGTTCTTC. Translating it yields CASSPTGTSRVEQFF.

The chain has TRBV11-2 and TRBJ2-7; TRBD1 agrees at 10 bases. After removal of 4 bases from V and 2 bases from J, the junction contained 8 bases not matched to a gene. The CDR3 covers 16 residues. CDR1 is SGHAT, CDR2 FQNNGV, per germline. The CDR3 here is CASSSRTGGTTYEQYF. In DNA form, the CDR3 reads TGTGCCAGCAGCTCCCGGACAGGGGGGACCACCTACGAGCAGTACTTC.

CDR3 in amino acids: CASSSGTGTRPQHF. CDR3 DNA sequence: TGTGCCAGCAGCTCCGGGACAGGGACTCGTCCCCAGCATTTT. The V gene is TRBV6-5, the J gene TRBJ1-5; 9 bases are a match to TRBD1. The V gene end was trimmed by 6 bases and the J gene end by 10 bases; junction bases not matched to a gene: 10. This CDR3 contains 14 residues. Germline V gene data show CDR1 as MNHEY and CDR2 as SVGAGI.

This chain joins TRBV20-1 and TRBJ2-5, with TRBD1 matching over 8 bases. The length of the CDR3 is 13 residues. The J segment lost 5 bases and the V segment lost 2 bases, leaving 4 bases of the junction unmatched. In germline, CDR1 is DFQATT, CDR2 SNEGSKA (reference sequence). The DNA for the CDR3 is TGCAGTGCTAGACCCAGGGGGCGGGAGACCCAGTACTTC. Residues: CSARPRGRETQYF.

This clonotype was counted a few times. The rearrangement links TRBV4-1 to TRBJ1-1; D remains unclear. The CDR3 runs to 13 residues. Germline assignment: CDR1 MGHRA and CDR2 YSYEKL. Between the trimmed V and J ends, which lost 4 bases and 11 bases, there was a span of 17 bases. The DNA of the CDR3 is TGCGCCAGCAGCCCCGACCCGGATGGTCTGGCTTTCTTT. It codes for CASSPDPDGLAFF.

This chain joins TRBV27 and TRBJ1-1; TRBD1 might be the D (6 bases). Germline V gene sequence: CDR1 MNHEY, CDR2 SMNVEV (reference sequence). The CDR3 spans 13 residues. V lost 8 bases and J lost 1, with 11 bases in between. The CDR3 reads CASQTGWNTEAFF. CDR3 nucleotides: TGTGCCAGCCAGACAGGATGGAACACTGAAGCTTTCTTT.

In its sample, this clonotype was seen a few times. V usage is TRBV27 and J usage is TRBJ2-2, with D unclear. The CDR3 length is 12 residues. The V end was cut by 1 base, the J end by 6 bases, with 3 bases between. CDR1 is MNHEY, CDR2 SMNVEV, per germline (reference sequence). CDR3 region: CASSLYAGELFF. The CDR3 region has the DNA TGTGCCAGCAGTTTATACGCCGGGGAGCTGTTTTTT.

This clonotype was observed a handful of times. This sequence joins TRBV4-2 and TRBJ1-3; a weak D match, TRBD1 (5 bases). Trimming pared 4 bases from V and 0 bases from J, leaving 10 bases between. This CDR3 is built from 15 residues. Germline CDR1 reads LGHNA; CDR2 reads YNFKEQ. The CDR3 nucleotides are TGTGCCAGCAGCCTCCCAGGGAACTCTGGAAACACCATATATTTT. Translation: CASSLPGNSGNTIYF.

This clonotype was picked up a small number of times. The chain couples TRBV5-1 to TRBJ1-1; the D gene is possibly TRBD1 (6 bases). The V and J ends lost 5 bases and 0 bases respectively, with 32 bases between them. This CDR3 has 21 residues. Germline CDR1 SGHRS, CDR2 YFSETQ. CDR3 nucleotide sequence: TGCGCCAGCAGTCCGCACCGGGACATCCACCATGGTCCCCGCGTGAACACTGAAGCTTTCTTT. Amino acid sequence: CASSPHRDIHHGPRVNTEAFF.

This clonotype has a handful of counts. V and J are TRBV29-1 and TRBJ1-1; D is ambiguous. The germline V and J ends were trimmed by 6 bases and 1 base, with 3 bases remaining between them. The germline V gene encodes CDR1 SQVTM and CDR2 ANQGSEA. The CDR3 extends over 10 amino acids. CDR3 DNA sequence: TGCAGCGTAAGGAACACTGAAGCTTTCTTT. Residues: CSVRNTEAFF.

The gene calls are TRBV24-1 and TRBJ2-3, with D perhaps matching TRBD1 or TRBD2 (5 bases each). Per the germline V gene, CDR1 is KGHDR and CDR2 is SFDVKD. V lost 4 bases to trimming and J lost 2 bases, with 12 bases between them. The CDR3 sequence is 15 residues long. The DNA for the CDR3 is TGTGCCACCAGTGACCGGGGCGGATCCACAGATACGCAGTATTTT. Protein product: CATSDRGGSTDTQYF.